Below, 16 T cell receptor beta chains from the same sample are listed, as sequenced in a study of cytomegalovirus exposure and HLA in healthy donors. Primers for the PCR totalled 60 Vbeta and 13 Jbeta. TCRdb's table, derived via immunoSEQ multiplex PCR, lists solely in-frame clones and lacks some. Found here are some 150,000 clones, approximately 82% of them singletons; the top ten hold approximately 3.2%. The sequencing input was PBMCs. These receptor sequences come from a man aged 40-50 years in good health and CMV-seronegative.

This clone was seen more than once but under ten times. The chain carries TRBV7-8 and TRBJ2-1, with TRBD1 matching over 10 bases. The junction had 9 bases not matched to a gene; V was cut back by 3 bases and J by 10 bases. Per germline, CDR1 SGHVS and CDR2 FQNEAQ. The CDR3 sequence is 15 residues long. CDR3 residues: CASSLVGTGAGEQFF. The CDR3 nucleotides are TGTGCCAGCAGCTTGGTTGGGACAGGGGCCGGGGAGCAGTTCTTC.

The CDR3 protein is CASSLYPTSGGTDTQYF. CDR3 nucleotides: TGTGCCAGCAGCTTATACCCGACTAGCGGGGGGACGGATACGCAGTATTTT. V and J are TRBV9 and TRBJ2-3, with 13 bases fitting TRBD2. Per the germline V gene, CDR1 is SGDLS and CDR2 is YYNGEE. The CDR3 is 17 residues long. The V and J ends lost 4 bases and 6 bases, in that order; junction bases with no gene match: 11.

CDR3 in DNA: TGTGCCAGCAGTTTAGTCTGGACAGGCACCGGGGAGCTGTTTTTT. Encoded protein: CASSLVWTGTGELFF. V is TRBV27 and J is TRBJ2-2; 7 bases line up with TRBD1. The germline V gene has CDR1 MNHEY and CDR2 SMNVEV (reference sequence). The trim removed 2 bases at V and 4 bases at J, leaving 4 bases unmatched. The CDR3 is 15 amino acids.

The rearrangement joins TRBV6-1 to TRBJ1-2; a weak D match, TRBD1 (5 bases). V was shortened by 2 bases and J by 8 bases, with 15 bases between the two germline ends. The CDR3 has 14 amino acids. Germline loops: CDR1 MNHNS, CDR2 SASEGT. The CDR3 region is CASSESGRVGGYTF. The CDR3 coding sequence is TGTGCCAGCAGTGAATCGGGCAGGGTAGGAGGCTACACCTTC.

This chain links TRBV14 with TRBJ2-5, with D possibly being TRBD1 (6 bases). This CDR3 has 15 amino acids. The germline V gene has CDR1 SGHDN and CDR2 FVKESK. With 4 bases removed from V and 2 bases from J, the gap between germline ends came to 14 bases. CDR3: CASSRKRTDQETQYF. In nucleotides, the CDR3 is TGTGCCAGCAGCCGAAAACGGACAGATCAAGAGACCCAGTACTTC.

The chain employs TRBV19 and TRBJ2-7; perhaps TRBD1 as D (6 bases). The CDR3 is made up of 14 amino acids. Trimming stripped 3 bases from V and 7 bases from J, with 16 bases between. CDR1 and CDR2 from the germline V gene are LNHDA and SQIVND (reference sequence). CDR3 amino acids: CASSIAGTSLEQYF. CDR3 DNA: TGTGCCAGTAGTATTGCAGGGACATCCTTGGAGCAGTACTTC.

In its sample, this clone was seen once. The rearrangement links TRBV25-1 to TRBJ1-2; tentative D call: TRBD1 (6 bases). The ends were cut back, 4 bases at V and 4 bases at J, with 10 bases in the middle. The CDR3 extends over 13 amino acids. Germline loops: CDR1 MGHDK, CDR2 SYGVNS. CDR3 in DNA: TGTGCCAGCAGTGCACAGGGAACCTATGGCTACACCTTC. It specifies CASSAQGTYGYTF.

The chain has TRBV6-5 and TRBJ2-5; D perhaps matches TRBD1 (6 bases). This CDR3 is 15 amino acids long. Trimming shortened V by 0 bases and J by 5 bases, and 13 bases separated the two germline ends. Germline lookup yields CDR1 MNHEY and CDR2 SVGAGI. Here the CDR3 reads CASSYSHRVGETQYF. CDR3 DNA sequence: TGTGCCAGCAGTTACTCCCACAGGGTCGGGGAGACCCAGTACTTC.

This clone has only a few counts. The rearrangement links TRBV5-1 to TRBJ2-7; TRBD1 agrees at 8 bases. V shed 0 bases, J shed 3 bases, and the junction held 8 bases outside the gene matches. The CDR3 spans 16 residues. Germline values: CDR1 SGHRS, CDR2 YFSETQ. For the CDR3, the DNA is TGCGCCAGCAGCTTGGTAACAGGGGGGCCCGGCTACGAGCAGTACTTC. Protein sequence: CASSLVTGGPGYEQYF.

The V and J genes are TRBV2 and TRBJ2-5; 11 nucleotides line up with TRBD2. There are 14 residues in the CDR3. J lost 5 bases, V lost 6 bases, and 5 bases had no gene match. CDR1 is SNHLY, CDR2 FYNNEI, per germline. DNA of the CDR3: TGTGCCAGCAGGGTTAGCGGGGGGGGCGAGACCCAGTACTTC. Translating it yields CASRVSGGGETQYF.

The J gene is TRBJ2-3, the V gene TRBV5-6; 8 bases are shared with TRBD2. This CDR3 has 16 amino acids. Germline CDR1 SGHDT, CDR2 YYEEEE. J lost 5 bases, V lost 4 bases, and 12 bases had no gene match. Here the CDR3 reads CASSPLDGGAEDTQYF. For the CDR3, the DNA is TGTGCCAGCAGCCCTCTGGACGGGGGGGCCGAAGATACGCAGTATTTT.

The chain recombines TRBV10-1 with TRBJ2-3, with 11 nucleotides matching TRBD2. Losses at the gene ends were 10 bases for V and 0 bases for J; bases not matched to a gene: 18. Germline V CDR1 and CDR2: WNHNN, SYGVQD (reference sequence). The CDR3 is made up of 19 amino acids. CDR3 nucleotides: TGCGCCATCTTTCTACGGGATCGACTAGCGGGGACTAGCACAGATACGCAGTATTTT. It codes for CAIFLRDRLAGTSTDTQYF.

This chain joins TRBV7-6 and TRBJ2-3; 10 positions agree with TRBD2. Germline CDR1 is SGHVS and CDR2 is FNYEAQ. The CDR3 has 16 amino acids. Trimming took 2 bases from V and 2 from J; bases not matched to a gene: 4. The chain's CDR3 is CASSLLAGAYTDTQYF. The CDR3 DNA sequence: TGTGCCAGCAGCTTACTAGCGGGGGCCTACACAGATACGCAGTATTTT.

The chain carries TRBV7-7 and TRBJ2-1; possibly TRBD2 for D (6 bases). Germline CDR1 SSHAT, CDR2 FNYEAQ (reference sequence). The CDR3 runs 18 residues. Between the trimmed V and J ends, which lost 5 bases and 2 bases, there was a span of 22 bases. The CDR3 spells CASSPHGLTGDPYNEQFF. The CDR3 region has the DNA TGTGCCAGCAGCCCACATGGCCTAACGGGGGATCCCTACAATGAGCAGTTCTTC.

The chain couples TRBV7-9 to TRBJ1-2; D gene ambiguous. V was trimmed by 5 bases and J by 4 bases, leaving 17 bases between them. The CDR3 has 15 amino acids. Germline CDR1 and CDR2: SEHNR and FQNEAQ (reference sequence). The DNA for the CDR3 is TGTGCCAGCAGCCCAATAGCGGACGGAACCTATGGCTACACCTTC. Translating it yields CASSPIADGTYGYTF.

This sequence joins TRBV4-2 and TRBJ1-1; possible D gene TRBD1, 5 bases. CDR1 LGHNA and CDR2 YNFKEQ come from the germline V gene. The V and J ends lost 1 base and 1 base respectively, with 7 bases between them. The CDR3 is 14 amino acids. CDR3 in amino acids: CASSQGQPNTEAFF. CDR3 coding DNA: TGTGCCAGCAGCCAAGGACAGCCGAACACTGAAGCTTTCTTT.